The rows below give T cell receptor beta chains drawn from one sample of a study of blood T cell repertoires in COVID-19. Sequencing was performed with immunoSEQ multiplex PCR; in TCRdb, only in-frame clones are kept and a portion is missing. The sample consists of hundreds of thousands of clones, roughly 85% of them appearing once. The sample consisted of peripheral blood. The receptors stem from a man between 50 and 59 years old with active or convalescent COVID-19. Each CDR3 is given with its conserved first and last residue. Each record gives: CDR3 protein, CDR3 DNA, J gene, clone size, D gene, V gene. A D gene is named only where the DNA matches it firmly. A row's size may be missing; if present it is once, few, many or a size class.

CDR3 protein: CASSLSRVELFF
CDR3 DNA: TGTGCCAGCAGTTTGAGCAGGGTCGAACTGTTTTTT
J gene: TRBJ1-4
clone size: few
D gene: -
V gene: TRBV28

CDR3 protein: CASSISPGAIYGYTF
CDR3 DNA: TGTGCCAGTAGTATATCCCCTGGGGCGATTTATGGCTACACCTTC
J gene: TRBJ1-2
clone size: -
D gene: -
V gene: TRBV19

CDR3 protein: CASSRDKNQPQHF
CDR3 DNA: TGTGCCAGTAGTAGGGACAAGAATCAGCCCCAGCATTTT
J gene: TRBJ1-5
clone size: -
D gene: -
V gene: TRBV19

CDR3 protein: CASSLTGPGLAGAGRTDTQYF
CDR3 DNA: TGTGCCAGCAGCTTAACGGGTCCGGGACTAGCGGGAGCCGGTAGGACAGATACGCAGTATTTT
J gene: TRBJ2-3
clone size: -
D gene: TRBD2
V gene: TRBV7-3

CDR3 protein: CASSLRETDTQYF
CDR3 DNA: TGTGCCAGCAGCCTTCGGGAGACAGATACGCAGTATTTT
J gene: TRBJ2-3
clone size: -
D gene: -
V gene: TRBV5-4

CDR3 protein: CASTGQYYNEQFF
CDR3 DNA: TGTGCCAGTACGGGACAGTATTACAATGAGCAGTTCTTC
J gene: TRBJ2-1
clone size: -
D gene: TRBD1
V gene: TRBV19

CDR3 protein: CASSLNSLATPETQYF
CDR3 DNA: TGTGCCAGCAGTTTAAACTCGCTAGCTACCCCAGAGACCCAGTACTTC
J gene: TRBJ2-5
clone size: -
D gene: -
V gene: TRBV7-6

CDR3 protein: CASSEGQGRTDTQYF
CDR3 DNA: TGTGCCAGCAGTGAAGGGCAGGGCCGCACAGATACGCAGTATTTT
J gene: TRBJ2-3
clone size: few
D gene: -
V gene: TRBV6-1

CDR3 protein: CASSYARDRGETQYF
CDR3 DNA: TGTGCCAGCAGTTACGCCCGGGATCGAGGGGAGACCCAGTACTTC
J gene: TRBJ2-5
clone size: few
D gene: -
V gene: TRBV6-5

CDR3 protein: CASSEGNSPLHF
CDR3 DNA: TGTGCCAGCAGTGAGGGCAATTCACCCCTCCACTTT
J gene: TRBJ1-6
clone size: few
D gene: -
V gene: TRBV2

CDR3 protein: CASMPGGGNTEAFF
CDR3 DNA: TGCGCCAGCATGCCCGGGGGTGGGAACACTGAAGCTTTCTTT
J gene: TRBJ1-1
clone size: -
D gene: -
V gene: TRBV5-1

CDR3 protein: CASSFIQDGQPQHF
CDR3 DNA: TGTGCCAGCAGTTTCATTCAGGATGGTCAGCCCCAGCATTTT
J gene: TRBJ1-5
clone size: -
D gene: -
V gene: TRBV28

CDR3 protein: CASSIQGGTEAFF
CDR3 DNA: TGTGCCAGTAGCATACAGGGAGGCACTGAAGCTTTCTTT
J gene: TRBJ1-1
clone size: -
D gene: -
V gene: TRBV19

CDR3 protein: CASSLVAGDITHNYGYTF
CDR3 DNA: TGTGCCAGCAGCTTAGTGGCAGGGGACATAACACATAACTATGGCTACACCTTC
J gene: TRBJ1-2
clone size: -
D gene: -
V gene: TRBV7-9

CDR3 protein: CASSPRGFGETQYF
CDR3 DNA: TGTGCCAGCAGCCCCAGGGGGTTCGGGGAGACCCAGTACTTC
J gene: TRBJ2-5
clone size: -
D gene: TRBD1
V gene: TRBV7-9

CDR3 protein: CASSPWAGAQETQYF
CDR3 DNA: TGTGCCAGCAGCCCTTGGGCGGGGGCTCAAGAGACCCAGTACTTC
J gene: TRBJ2-5
clone size: -
D gene: -
V gene: TRBV4-2

CDR3 protein: CASSDTGSYGYTF
CDR3 DNA: TGTGCCAGCAGCGACACAGGGTCCTATGGCTACACCTTC
J gene: TRBJ1-2
clone size: -
D gene: -
V gene: TRBV5-6